The T cell receptor beta chain under discussion was sequenced for a study of shared clonotypes between healthy human individuals. General study results and limits: As a rule, naive subsets had a larger estimated richness than memory subsets.

Naive CD8 cells lacked CD45RO, underwent positive selection for CCR7 and left out terminally differentiated effector memory CD45RA+ cells. Assay: immunoSEQ multiplex PCR; the TCRdb copy retains only in-frame clones and omits some. This sample has about 1,800,000 clones; approximately 94% occur once, and the top ten carry under 1.5%. As for this clone: Its antigen is as yet unknown.

The germline V gene encodes CDR1 SGHAT and CDR2 FQNNGV. The CDR3 loop spans 16 amino acids. V lost 5 bases, J lost 2 bases, and 6 bases stayed unmatched. This chain uses TRBV11-2 with TRBJ2-5; 12 nucleotides agree with TRBD2. Input material: naive CD8+ T cells sorted from blood. This TCR came from a man aged 18 to 35 in good health. The CDR3 sequence: CASSPSSGRGQETQYF. CDR3 sequence (DNA): TGTGCCAGCAGCCCTTCTAGCGGGAGGGGGCAAGAGACCCAGTACTTC.